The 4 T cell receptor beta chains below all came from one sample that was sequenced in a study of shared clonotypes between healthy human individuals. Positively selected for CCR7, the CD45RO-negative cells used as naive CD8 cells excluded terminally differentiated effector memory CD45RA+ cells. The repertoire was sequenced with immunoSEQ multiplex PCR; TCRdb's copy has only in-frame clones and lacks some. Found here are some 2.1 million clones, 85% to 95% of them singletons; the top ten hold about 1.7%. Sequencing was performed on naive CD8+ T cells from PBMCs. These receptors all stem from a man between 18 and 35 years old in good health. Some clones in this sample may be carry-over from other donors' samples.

CDR3 DNA: TGTGCCAGTGGTTATAGAGAGGCTTACAATGAGCAGTTCTTC. It encodes CASGYREAYNEQFF. This chain connects TRBV19 to TRBJ2-1; D remains ambiguous. The germline gives CDR1 LNHDA, CDR2 SQIVND (reference sequence). V lost 8 bases and J 4 bases, leaving 15 bases between the germline ends. CDR3 length: 14 residues. Full variable domain (remainder filled in from reference TRBV19 and TRBJ2-1): DGGITQSPKYLFRKEGQNVTLSCEQNLNHDAMYWYRQDPGQGLRLIYYSQIVNDFQKGDIAEGYSVSREKKESFPLTVTSAQKNPTAFYLCASGYREAYNEQFFGPGTRLTVL.

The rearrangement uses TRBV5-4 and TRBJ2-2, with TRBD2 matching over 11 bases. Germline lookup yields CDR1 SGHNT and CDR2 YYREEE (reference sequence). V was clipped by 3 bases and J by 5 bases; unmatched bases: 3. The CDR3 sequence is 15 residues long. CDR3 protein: CASSWTSGFTGELFF. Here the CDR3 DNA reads TGTGCCAGCAGCTGGACTAGCGGGTTTACCGGGGAGCTGTTTTTT.

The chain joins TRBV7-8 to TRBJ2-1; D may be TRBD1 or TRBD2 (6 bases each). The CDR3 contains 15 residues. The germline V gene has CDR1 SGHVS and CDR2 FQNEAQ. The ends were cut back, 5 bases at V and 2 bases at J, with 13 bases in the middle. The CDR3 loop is CASSPPGGPYNEQFF. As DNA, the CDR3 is TGTGCCAGCAGCCCCCCCGGGGGCCCCTACAATGAGCAGTTCTTC. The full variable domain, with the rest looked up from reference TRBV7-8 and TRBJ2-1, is GAGVSQSPRYKVAKRGQDVALRCDPISGHVSLFWYQQALGQGPEFLTYFQNEAQLDKSGLPSDRFFAERPEGSVSTLKIQRTQQEDSAVYLCASSPPGGPYNEQFFGPGTRLTVL.

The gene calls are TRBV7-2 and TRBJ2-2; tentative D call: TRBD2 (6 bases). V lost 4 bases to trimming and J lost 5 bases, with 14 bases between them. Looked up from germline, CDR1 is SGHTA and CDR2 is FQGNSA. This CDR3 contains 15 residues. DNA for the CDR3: TGTGCCAGCAGCTCCCGGGACTGGAAAACCGGGGAGCTGTTTTTT. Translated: CASSSRDWKTGELFF.